This T cell receptor (beta chain) was profiled in a study of shared clonotypes between healthy human individuals. Study-wide points: Clonotypes which were not shared had lower generation probabilities than clonotypes that all four donors shared.

For sorted subsets, about 200 ng DNA per replicate equaled 33,000 or so T cell genomes. The repertoire was sequenced with immunoSEQ multiplex PCR; TCRdb's copy has only in-frame clones and lacks some. The sample includes millions of clones, more than 85% of them seen just once. This CDR3 region has 12 residues. Trimming took off 8 bases at V and 2 bases at J, with 7 bases between the two ends. The germline V gene encodes CDR1 MNHNY and CDR2 SVGAGI (reference sequence). Details on this clone: What it recognizes is unknown.

The chain has TRBV6-6 and TRBJ1-5; the D is unclear. Specimen: naive CD4+ T cells from PBMCs. Subset denoted: CD45RA+ positively selected. The origin of this receptor is a man aged 18 to 29 in good health. Some clones in this sample may be carry-over from other donors' samples. CDR3 loop: CASEERNQPQHF. The CDR3 nucleotides are TGTGCCAGCGAAGAACGCAATCAGCCCCAGCATTTT.